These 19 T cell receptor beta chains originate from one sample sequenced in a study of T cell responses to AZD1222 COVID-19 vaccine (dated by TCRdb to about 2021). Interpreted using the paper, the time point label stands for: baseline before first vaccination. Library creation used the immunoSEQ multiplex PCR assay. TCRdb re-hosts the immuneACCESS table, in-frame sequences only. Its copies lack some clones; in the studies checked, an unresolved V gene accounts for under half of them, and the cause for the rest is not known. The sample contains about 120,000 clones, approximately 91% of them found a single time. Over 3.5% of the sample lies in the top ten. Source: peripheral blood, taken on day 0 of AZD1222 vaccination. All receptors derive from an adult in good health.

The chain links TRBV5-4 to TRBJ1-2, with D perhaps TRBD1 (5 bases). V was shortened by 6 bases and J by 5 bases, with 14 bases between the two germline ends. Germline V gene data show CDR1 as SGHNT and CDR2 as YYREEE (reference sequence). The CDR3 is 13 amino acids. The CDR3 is CASKLGAAYGYTF. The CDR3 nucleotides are TGTGCCAGCAAGCTAGGGGCGGCATATGGCTACACCTTC.

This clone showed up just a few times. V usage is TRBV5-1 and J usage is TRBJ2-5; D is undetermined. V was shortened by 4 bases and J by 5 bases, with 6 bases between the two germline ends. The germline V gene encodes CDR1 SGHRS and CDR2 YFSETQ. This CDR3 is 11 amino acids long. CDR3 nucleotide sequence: TGCGCCAGCAGCAGAGTGGAGACCCAGTACTTC. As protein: CASSRVETQYF.

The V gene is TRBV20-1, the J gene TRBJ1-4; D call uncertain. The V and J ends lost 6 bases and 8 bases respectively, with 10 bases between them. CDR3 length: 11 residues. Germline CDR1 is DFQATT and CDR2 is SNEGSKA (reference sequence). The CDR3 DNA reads TGCAGTGCAAATAAAGGAGAAAAACTGTTTTTT. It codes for CSANKGEKLFF.

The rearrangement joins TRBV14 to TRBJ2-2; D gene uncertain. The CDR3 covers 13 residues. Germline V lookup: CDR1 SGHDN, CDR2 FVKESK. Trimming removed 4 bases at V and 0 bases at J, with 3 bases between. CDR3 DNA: TGTGCCAGCAGCCCCGCGAACACCGGGGAGCTGTTTTTT. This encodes CASSPANTGELFF.

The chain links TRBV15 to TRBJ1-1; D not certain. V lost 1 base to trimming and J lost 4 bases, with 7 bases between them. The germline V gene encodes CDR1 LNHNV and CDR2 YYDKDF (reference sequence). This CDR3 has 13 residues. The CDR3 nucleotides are TGTGCCACCAGCAGAGGCGGGGTCACTGAAGCTTTCTTT. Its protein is CATSRGGVTEAFF.

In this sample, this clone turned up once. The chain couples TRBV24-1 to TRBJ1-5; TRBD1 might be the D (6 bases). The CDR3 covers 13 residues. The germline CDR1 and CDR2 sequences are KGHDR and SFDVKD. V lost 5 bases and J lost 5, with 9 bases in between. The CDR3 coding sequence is TGTGCCACCAGTGGGGGGCCTCATCAGCCCCAGCATTTT. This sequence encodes CATSGGPHQPQHF.

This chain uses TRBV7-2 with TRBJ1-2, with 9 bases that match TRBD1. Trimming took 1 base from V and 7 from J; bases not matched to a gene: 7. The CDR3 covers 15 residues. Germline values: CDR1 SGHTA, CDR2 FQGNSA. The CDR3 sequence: CASSLVTGGNAGYTF. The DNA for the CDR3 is TGTGCCAGCAGCTTAGTAACAGGGGGCAATGCTGGCTACACCTTC.

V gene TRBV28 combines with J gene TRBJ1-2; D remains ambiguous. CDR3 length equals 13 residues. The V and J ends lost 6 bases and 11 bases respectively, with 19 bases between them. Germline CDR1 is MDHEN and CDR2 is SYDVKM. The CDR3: CASSLPLHGRYTF. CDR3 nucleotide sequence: TGTGCCAGCAGCCTTCCCCTCCACGGTCGGTACACCTTC.

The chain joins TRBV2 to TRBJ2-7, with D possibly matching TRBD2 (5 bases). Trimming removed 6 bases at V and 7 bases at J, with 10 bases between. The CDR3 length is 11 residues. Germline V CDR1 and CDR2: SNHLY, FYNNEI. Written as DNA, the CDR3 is TGTGCCAGCAGGGGAGCTGGGGAGCAGTACTTC. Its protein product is CASRGAGEQYF.

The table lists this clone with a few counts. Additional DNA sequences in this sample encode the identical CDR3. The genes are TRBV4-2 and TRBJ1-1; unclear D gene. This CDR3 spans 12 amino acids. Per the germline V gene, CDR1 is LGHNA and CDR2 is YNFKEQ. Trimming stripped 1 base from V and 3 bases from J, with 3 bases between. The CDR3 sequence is CASSQVDTEAFF. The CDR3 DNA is TGTGCCAGCAGCCAAGTCGACACTGAAGCTTTCTTT.

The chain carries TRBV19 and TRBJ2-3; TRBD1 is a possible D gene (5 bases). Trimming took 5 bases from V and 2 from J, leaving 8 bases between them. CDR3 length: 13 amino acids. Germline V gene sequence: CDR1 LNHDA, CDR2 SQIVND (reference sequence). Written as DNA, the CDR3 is TGTGCCAGTAGTGTGACAGTCACAGATACGCAGTATTTT. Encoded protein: CASSVTVTDTQYF.

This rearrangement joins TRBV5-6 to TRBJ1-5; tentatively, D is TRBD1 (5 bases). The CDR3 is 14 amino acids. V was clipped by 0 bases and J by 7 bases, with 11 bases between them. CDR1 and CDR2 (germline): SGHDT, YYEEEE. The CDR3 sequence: CASSLARDGQPQHF. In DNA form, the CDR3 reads TGTGCCAGCAGCTTGGCCAGGGACGGGCAGCCCCAGCATTTT.

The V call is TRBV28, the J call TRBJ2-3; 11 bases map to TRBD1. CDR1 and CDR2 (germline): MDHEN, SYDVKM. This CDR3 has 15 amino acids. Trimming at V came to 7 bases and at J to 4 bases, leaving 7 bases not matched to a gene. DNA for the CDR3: TGTGCCAGCACTCTGGACAGGGGGCGTTCAGATACGCAGTATTTT. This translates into CASTLDRGRSDTQYF.

The CDR3 DNA follows: TGTGCCAGCAGCCGAAGACAGGGTTCCCCCCTCCACTTT. Protein sequence: CASSRRQGSPLHF. The J gene is TRBJ1-6, the V gene TRBV7-3; 7 bases agree with TRBD1. The junction had 8 bases not matched to a gene; V was cut back by 5 bases and J by 13 bases. CDR3 length: 13 residues. Germline V gene sequence: CDR1 SGHTA, CDR2 FQGTGA.

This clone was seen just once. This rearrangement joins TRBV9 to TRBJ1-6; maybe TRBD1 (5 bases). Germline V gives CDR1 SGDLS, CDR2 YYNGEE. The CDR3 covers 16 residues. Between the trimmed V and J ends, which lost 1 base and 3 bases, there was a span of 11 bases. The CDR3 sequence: CASSVLGGFYNSPLHF. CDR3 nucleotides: TGTGCCAGCAGCGTACTCGGGGGGTTCTATAATTCACCCCTCCACTTT.

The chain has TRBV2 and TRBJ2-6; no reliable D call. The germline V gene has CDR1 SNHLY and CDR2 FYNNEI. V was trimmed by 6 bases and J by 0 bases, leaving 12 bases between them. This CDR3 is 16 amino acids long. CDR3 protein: CASSQAEPSGANVLTF. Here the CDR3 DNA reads TGTGCCAGCAGCCAGGCCGAGCCCTCTGGGGCCAACGTCCTGACTTTC.

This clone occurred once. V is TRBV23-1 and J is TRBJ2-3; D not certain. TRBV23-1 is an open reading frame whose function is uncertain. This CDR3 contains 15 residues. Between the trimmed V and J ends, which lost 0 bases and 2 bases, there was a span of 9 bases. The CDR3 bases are TGCGCCAGCAGTCAATCGTACACCAACACAGATACGCAGTATTTT. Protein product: CASSQSYTNTDTQYF.

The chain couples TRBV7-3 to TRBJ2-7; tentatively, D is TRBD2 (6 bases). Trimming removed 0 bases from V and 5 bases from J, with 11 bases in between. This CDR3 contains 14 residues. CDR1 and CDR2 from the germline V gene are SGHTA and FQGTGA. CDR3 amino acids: CASSLTGEADEQYF. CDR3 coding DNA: TGTGCCAGCAGCTTAACGGGGGAGGCCGACGAGCAGTACTTC.

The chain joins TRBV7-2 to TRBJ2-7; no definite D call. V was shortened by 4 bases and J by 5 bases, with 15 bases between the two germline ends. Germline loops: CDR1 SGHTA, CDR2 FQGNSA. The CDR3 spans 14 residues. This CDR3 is CASSSFMAVHEQYF. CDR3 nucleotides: TGTGCCAGCAGCTCATTCATGGCAGTCCACGAGCAGTACTTC.